The source of this T cell receptor beta chain is a study of blood T cell repertoires in COVID-19. This clone was found a few times. Clones were read by immunoSEQ multiplex PCR, and TCRdb kept only the in-frame ones, dropping some. The table lists about 14,000 clones, more than 75% of them singletons. This TCR came from a human donor in a cohort sampled during active COVID-19. The sample comprised peripheral blood.

The CDR3 sequence is CASSTYEQYF. Here the CDR3 DNA reads TGTGCCAGCAGCACCTACGAGCAGTACTTC. V usage is TRBV2 and J usage is TRBJ2-7; D unresolved. With 6 bases removed from V and 2 bases from J, the gap between germline ends came to 2 bases. Germline values: CDR1 SNHLY, CDR2 FYNNEI. The CDR3 is made up of 10 amino acids.